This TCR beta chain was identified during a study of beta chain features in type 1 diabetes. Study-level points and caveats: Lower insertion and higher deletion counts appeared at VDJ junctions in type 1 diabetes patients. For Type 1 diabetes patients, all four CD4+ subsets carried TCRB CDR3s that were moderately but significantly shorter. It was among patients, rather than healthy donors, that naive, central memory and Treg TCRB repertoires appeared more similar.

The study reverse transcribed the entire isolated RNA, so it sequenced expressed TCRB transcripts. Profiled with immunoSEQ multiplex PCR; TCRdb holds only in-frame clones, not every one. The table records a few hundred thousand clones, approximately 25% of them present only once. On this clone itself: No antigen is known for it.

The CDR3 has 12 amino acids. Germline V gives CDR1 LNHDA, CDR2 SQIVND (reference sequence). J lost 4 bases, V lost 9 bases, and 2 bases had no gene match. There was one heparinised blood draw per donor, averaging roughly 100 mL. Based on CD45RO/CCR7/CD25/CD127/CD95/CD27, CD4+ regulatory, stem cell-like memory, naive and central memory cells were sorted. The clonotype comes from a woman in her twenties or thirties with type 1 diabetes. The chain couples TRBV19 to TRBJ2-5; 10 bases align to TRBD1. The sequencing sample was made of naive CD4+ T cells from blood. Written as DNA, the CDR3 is TGTGCCAGCCGGACAGGGGGAGAGACCCAGTACTTC. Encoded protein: CASRTGGETQYF.